The source of this T cell receptor (beta chain) is a study of cytomegalovirus exposure and HLA in healthy donors. Study details: Early release data held about 92 million unique TCRs from HLA-typed donors. Study-wide results and caveats: When analyzed later, the rates of TCR association showed variation by HLA locus, with DRB1 the most and HLA-C the fewest.

13 Jbeta primers and 60 Vbeta primers were used for the PCR. Produced via immunoSEQ multiplex PCR; TCRdb's table is partial and in-frame only. The sample carries 65,000 to 85,000 clones, about four fifths recorded once. Germline V lookup: CDR1 SGHDT, CDR2 YYEEEE. This CDR3 is built from 15 residues. Trimming cost V 0 bases and J 4 bases, with 13 bases left between them. As to this clone: Its antigen is unknown.

This chain joins TRBV5-6 and TRBJ2-5; possible D gene TRBD2, 6 bases. The source of this sequence is a woman in her 40s in good health and CMV-seropositive. The specimen was PBMCs. This chain's CDR3 is CASSLGGTGGETQYF. CDR3 in DNA: TGTGCCAGCAGCTTGGGGGGGACCGGGGGAGAGACCCAGTACTTC. Based on the CDR3 plus reference TRBV5-6 and TRBJ2-5, the full variable domain is DAGVTQSPTHLIKTRGQQVTLRCSPKSGHDTVSWYQQALGQGPQFIFQYYEEEERQRGNFPDRFSGHQFPNYSSELNVNALLLGDSALYLCASSLGGTGGETQYFGPGTRLLVL.